The 20 T cell receptor beta chains below were found in one sample sequenced in a study of CD8 T cells in ankylosing spondylitis. TCRdb re-derived calls from the 5' RACE reads in MiXCR, one entry per CDR3 protein. The table shows some 87,000 distinct CDR3 sequences, with roughly 9.6% occurring only once. Sequencing was carried out using blood, either unsorted or a sorted T cell fraction (not recorded which). Receptor source: a male donor with ankylosing spondylitis or in good health (not recorded which).

This clonotype was counted ten times or more. V gene TRBV6-1 combines with J gene TRBJ2-2; TRBD2 matches at 10 bases. V shed 2 bases and J 4 bases; nucleotides not matched to a gene: 10. CDR3 size: 18 residues. CDR1 and CDR2 (germline): MNHNS, SASEGT. CDR3 bases: TGTGCCAGCAGTGAACCCGCGGGGCTAGCGGGAGTCACCGGGGAGCTGTTTTTT. Translation gives CASSEPAGLAGVTGELFF.

V gene TRBV12-3 or TRBV12-4 combines with J gene TRBJ1-5; D gene uncertain. Deletions cut 0 bases from V and 5 bases from J, with 5 bases between. The CDR3 contains 13 residues. The CDR3 spells CASSLAEDQPQHF. CDR3 nucleotides: TGTGCCAGCAGTTTAGCAGAGGATCAGCCCCAGCATTTT.

This clonotype appeared many times. The J gene is TRBJ2-7, the V gene TRBV12-3 or TRBV12-4; D call uncertain. Trimming shortened V by 3 bases and J by 2 bases, and 8 bases separated the two germline ends. The CDR3 length is 13 residues. The CDR3: CASSFAATYEQYF. The CDR3 DNA reads TGTGCCAGCAGTTTTGCGGCAACCTACGAGCAGTACTTC.

This clonotype appeared many times. The rearrangement links TRBV2 to TRBJ1-5; D is uncertain. V shed 5 bases and J shed 2 bases, with 10 bases lying between them. The CDR3 loop spans 14 amino acids. The germline gives CDR1 SNHLY, CDR2 FYNNEI. The chain's CDR3 is CASSFSDGNQPQHF. CDR3 coding DNA: TGTGCCAGCAGTTTTTCGGATGGCAATCAGCCCCAGCATTTT.

This clonotype was found many times. The J gene is TRBJ2-7, the V gene TRBV12-3 or TRBV12-4, with 8 bases identical to TRBD1. CDR3 length: 15 residues. Trimming removed 1 base from V and 5 bases from J; junction bases left unmatched: 7. The chain's CDR3 is CASSLEGRGRNEQYF. The CDR3, as DNA: TGTGCCAGCAGTTTAGAGGGCAGGGGGCGAAACGAGCAGTACTTC.

This clonotype was detected many times. This chain links TRBV5-1 with TRBJ2-6, with 7 bases matching TRBD1. Germline CDR1 reads SGHRS; CDR2 reads YFSETQ. Trimming took 3 bases from V and 0 from J; bases not matched to a gene: 6. The CDR3 sequence is 17 residues long. CDR3 protein: CASSWTGLASGANVLTF. Here the CDR3 DNA reads TGCGCCAGCAGCTGGACAGGCCTCGCCTCTGGGGCCAACGTCCTGACTTTC.

This clonotype was seen many times. In DNA form, the CDR3 reads TGTGCCAGCAGTACCCTTCGACAGGGGGATCAGCCCCAGCATTTT. Translated, it gives CASSTLRQGDQPQHF. The V and J genes are TRBV27 and TRBJ1-5; 9 positions agree with TRBD1. The trim removed 5 bases at V and 5 bases at J, leaving 7 bases unmatched. Germline V gene sequence: CDR1 MNHEY, CDR2 SMNVEV (reference sequence). The CDR3 is 15 residues long.

This clonotype was recorded at least ten times. The genes are TRBV28 and TRBJ2-3; TRBD1 might be the D (5 bases). This CDR3 contains 16 residues. Germline CDR1 reads MDHEN; CDR2 reads SYDVKM. V lost 6 bases and J 1 base, leaving 17 bases between the germline ends. The CDR3 here is CASRPWIGVGTDTQYF. Written as DNA, the CDR3 is TGTGCCAGCAGACCTTGGATAGGGGTAGGCACAGATACGCAGTATTTT.

This clonotype came up a few times. The J gene is TRBJ2-3, the V gene TRBV24-1; TRBD1 is a possible D gene (5 bases). The germline V gene has CDR1 KGHDR and CDR2 SFDVKD. CDR3 length: 13 amino acids. Between the trimmed V and J ends, which lost 0 bases and 7 bases, there was a span of 7 bases. CDR3 nucleotide sequence: TGTGCCACCAGTGATTTGAGGGGAAATACGCAGTATTTT. Residues: CATSDLRGNTQYF.

In its sample, this clonotype was seen a few times. It may be a read error: a sequence one base away is much more abundant. The chain uses TRBV18 and TRBJ2-5; 10 nucleotides line up with TRBD2. Germline V gene sequence: CDR1 KGHSH, CDR2 LQKENI. The CDR3 runs to 17 residues. The CDR3, as DNA: TGTGCCAGCTCACCACCGGGCGGGACTAGCGAGCAAGAGGCCCAGTACTTC. Protein sequence: CASSPPGGTSEQEAQYF.

This clonotype was seen many times. The J gene is TRBJ2-1, the V gene TRBV21-1. TRBV21-1 is shown as a pseudogene. CDR3 length equals 15 residues. The CDR3 nucleotides read TGTGCCATCTCCTCAGGAAGGTACTCCTACAATGAGCAGTTCTTC. Translation gives CAISSGRYSYNEQFF.

The chain uses TRBV30 and TRBJ2-5, with D maybe TRBD1 (5 bases). Germline CDR1 reads GTSNPN; CDR2 reads SVGIG (reference sequence). The CDR3 sequence is 14 residues long. Trimming cost V 2 bases and J 3 bases, with 13 bases left between them. CDR3 sequence: CAWSLRGPKETQYF. CDR3 DNA sequence: TGTGCCTGGAGTCTTAGGGGCCCAAAAGAGACCCAGTACTTC.

The chain carries TRBV7-9 and TRBJ2-1; 9 bases map to TRBD2. Germline loops: CDR1 SEHNR, CDR2 FQNEAQ (reference sequence). The CDR3 has 16 residues. Trimming cost V 5 bases and J 4 bases; bases outside gene matches: 9. This chain's CDR3 is CASSRVLAGIYNEQFF. CDR3 nucleotides: TGTGCCAGCAGCCGCGTGCTAGCGGGGATATACAATGAGCAGTTCTTC.

There are many counts of this clonotype. This sequence joins TRBV12-3 or TRBV12-4 and TRBJ2-2; TRBD2 matches at 14 bases. The V and J ends lost 4 bases and 0 bases, in that order; junction bases with no gene match: 4. The CDR3 sequence is 18 residues long. CDR3: CASSSGTSGGTNTGELFF. CDR3 DNA sequence: TGTGCCAGCAGTTCCGGGACTAGCGGGGGTACGAACACCGGGGAGCTGTTTTTT.

This clonotype was detected ten times or more. The chain combines TRBV5-1 with TRBJ1-5, with D possibly being TRBD1 (6 bases). With 3 bases removed from V and 4 bases from J, the gap between germline ends came to 8 bases. The CDR3 sequence is 13 residues long. Germline V gene lookup returns CDR1 SGHRS and CDR2 YFSETQ. CDR3 DNA sequence: TGCGCCAGCAGCTCGACAGGTAATCAGCCCCAGCATTTT. Its protein is CASSSTGNQPQHF. The whole variable domain, filled in from reference TRBV5-1 and TRBJ1-5, reads KAGVTQTPRYLIKTRGQQVTLSCSPISGHRSVSWYQQTPGQGLQFLFEYFSETQRNKGNFPGRFSGRQFSNSRSEMNVSTLELGDSALYLCASSSTGNQPQHFGDGTRLSIL.

This clonotype appeared a few times. This rearrangement joins TRBV7-2 to TRBJ2-1, with 8 bases matching TRBD2. V lost 2 bases, J lost 4 bases, and 10 bases stayed unmatched. The germline V gene has CDR1 SGHTA and CDR2 FQGNSA. The CDR3 contains 17 residues. The CDR3 DNA sequence: TGTGCCAGCAGCTTAAGGGGTAGCGGGACCTTTTACAATGAGCAGTTCTTC. This gives the protein CASSLRGSGTFYNEQFF. Drawing the rest from reference TRBV7-2 and TRBJ2-1, the complete variable domain is GAGVSQSPSNKVTEKGKDVELRCDPISGHTALYWYRQSLGQGLEFLIYFQGNSAPDKSGLPSDRFSAERTGGSVSTLTIQRTQQEDSAVYLCASSLRGSGTFYNEQFFGPGTRLTVL.

This clonotype was detected many times. The chain uses TRBV7-8 and TRBJ2-1; D gene ambiguous. CDR1 is SGHVS and CDR2 is FQNEAQ in the germline V gene. This CDR3 spans 11 amino acids. Trimming shortened V by 6 bases and J by 5 bases, and 5 bases separated the two germline ends. The CDR3 is CASRYNNEQFF. In DNA form, the CDR3 reads TGTGCCAGCAGATACAACAATGAGCAGTTCTTC. The full variable domain, completed using reference TRBV7-8 and TRBJ2-1, is GAGVSQSPRYKVAKRGQDVALRCDPISGHVSLFWYQQALGQGPEFLTYFQNEAQLDKSGLPSDRFFAERPEGSVSTLKIQRTQQEDSAVYLCASRYNNEQFFGPGTRLTVL.

This clonotype was detected a few times. The genes are TRBV5-1 and TRBJ2-7; 7 nucleotides line up with TRBD1. The V gene's germline CDR1 is SGHRS and CDR2 YFSETQ. The CDR3 has 15 amino acids. Trimming took 4 bases from V and 0 from J; bases not matched to a gene: 7. The CDR3 sequence is CASSLSGQSSYEQYF. DNA of the CDR3: TGCGCCAGCAGCCTATCGGGACAGAGCTCCTACGAGCAGTACTTC.

This clonotype was picked up a small number of times. This chain links TRBV28 with TRBJ1-1; D gene ambiguous. Germline-derived CDR1 and CDR2 are MDHEN and SYDVKM. This CDR3 contains 16 residues. The V end lost 8 bases, the J end lost 0 bases, and 19 bases lay between the germline ends. CDR3 nucleotide sequence: TGTGCCAGCGTAGGTGTAACGGGCAGGATGAACACTGAAGCTTTCTTT. It encodes CASVGVTGRMNTEAFF.

This clonotype was counted at least ten times. The gene calls are TRBV20-1 and TRBJ1-5; D ambiguous. CDR1 is DFQATT, CDR2 SNEGSKA, per germline (reference sequence). The CDR3 spans 15 residues. The V gene lost 0 bases and the J gene lost 0 bases, with 9 bases spanning the gap. CDR3 coding DNA: TGCAGTGCTAGAGATCCCAATAATAGCAATCAGCCCCAGCATTTT. Protein sequence: CSARDPNNSNQPQHF.